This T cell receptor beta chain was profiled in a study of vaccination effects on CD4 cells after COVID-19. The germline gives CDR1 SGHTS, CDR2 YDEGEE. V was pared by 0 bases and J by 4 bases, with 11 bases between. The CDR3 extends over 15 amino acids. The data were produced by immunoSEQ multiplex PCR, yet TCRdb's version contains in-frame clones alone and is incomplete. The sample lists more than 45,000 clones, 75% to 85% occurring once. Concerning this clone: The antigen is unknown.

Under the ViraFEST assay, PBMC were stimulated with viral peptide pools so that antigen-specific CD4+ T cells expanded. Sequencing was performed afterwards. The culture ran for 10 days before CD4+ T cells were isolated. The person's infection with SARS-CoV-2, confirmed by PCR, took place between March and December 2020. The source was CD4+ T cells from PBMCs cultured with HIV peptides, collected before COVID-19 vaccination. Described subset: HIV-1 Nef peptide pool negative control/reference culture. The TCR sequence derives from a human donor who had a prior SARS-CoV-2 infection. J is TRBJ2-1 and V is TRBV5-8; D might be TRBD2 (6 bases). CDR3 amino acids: CASSLVLAPYNEQFF. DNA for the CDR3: TGTGCCAGCAGCTTGGTACTAGCCCCATACAATGAGCAGTTCTTC.